The 30 T cell receptor beta chains below all came from one sample that was sequenced in a study of T-cell memory formation after mild COVID-19. TCRdb reprocessed the 5' RACE reads with MiXCR, giving one entry per CDR3 protein. Among a few hundred thousand distinct CDR3 sequences listed, roughly 10% were seen once. Sequencing used PBMCs or a T cell subset sorted from them (not recorded which). These receptors were taken from a young man who had mild COVID-19 (a few samples of this study predate the infection). Cell type and time point are not known.

J is TRBJ2-3 and V is TRBV12-3 or TRBV12-4; no reliable D call. Deletions cut 4 bases from V and 2 bases from J, with 22 bases between. The CDR3 runs to 18 residues. CDR3 sequence reads: CASSSPPPLSAATDTQYF. The CDR3 DNA follows: TGTGCCAGCAGTTCGCCCCCCCCTCTGAGCGCGGCCACAGATACGCAGTATTTT.

The gene calls are TRBV4-3 and TRBJ2-3; 10 nucleotides match TRBD2. This CDR3 is 16 amino acids long. CDR1 and CDR2 from the germline V gene are LGHNA and YSLEER. The junction had 3 bases not matched to a gene; V was cut back by 1 base and J by 2 bases. The CDR3 loop reads CASSQVAGGPTDTQYF. The CDR3 bases are TGCGCCAGCAGCCAAGTAGCGGGGGGCCCCACAGATACGCAGTATTTT.

This clonotype has just one count. V and J are TRBV7-8 and TRBJ1-6; 8 nucleotides agree with TRBD1. In germline, CDR1 is SGHVS, CDR2 FQNEAQ. CDR3 size: 15 residues. V gave up 1 base and J gave up 9 bases; unmatched junction bases: 5. The CDR3 DNA reads as TGTGCCAGCAGCTTAGGCAGGGGGCGTATTTCACCCCTCCACTTT. Translated: CASSLGRGRISPLHF.

The chain has TRBV9 and TRBJ2-5, with 10 bases fitting TRBD1. In germline, CDR1 is SGDLS, CDR2 YYNGEE. The CDR3 contains 16 residues. The ends lost 0 bases at V and 3 bases at J; junction bases unmatched: 5. The CDR3 is CASSVAPGQGKETQYF. The CDR3 DNA reads TGTGCCAGCAGCGTAGCTCCGGGACAGGGGAAAGAGACCCAGTACTTC.

This clonotype appeared many times. This rearrangement joins TRBV7-2 to TRBJ2-1; the D is unclear. The CDR3 consists of 15 residues. The germline CDR1 and CDR2 sequences are SGHTA and FQGNSA. Trimming stripped 1 base from V and 7 bases from J, with 14 bases between. The CDR3 reads CASSLVNLGRNEQFF. The CDR3, as DNA: TGTGCCAGCAGCTTAGTTAACTTGGGTAGGAATGAGCAGTTCTTC.

This rearrangement joins TRBV7-2 to TRBJ2-6; D may be TRBD1 (5 bases). Trimming left V 2 bases short and J 3 bases short, with 17 bases between. This CDR3 region has 18 residues. Germline CDR1 SGHTA, CDR2 FQGNSA. The CDR3 bases are TGTGCCAGCAGCTTAAGGTCGCAGGGTTTAGGTGGGGCCAACGTCCTGACTTTC. This encodes CASSLRSQGLGGANVLTF.

This clonotype was picked up a small number of times. This chain uses TRBV7-3 with TRBJ1-5; 9 bases are shared with TRBD1. Germline V gene sequence: CDR1 SGHTA, CDR2 FQGTGA. The V gene end was trimmed by 4 bases and the J gene end by 5 bases; junction bases not matched to a gene: 18. The CDR3 sequence is 19 residues long. The CDR3 sequence: CASSYGQGLRWPLDQPQHF. In DNA, the CDR3 is TGTGCCAGCAGCTACGGACAGGGGTTACGATGGCCTTTAGATCAGCCCCAGCATTTT.

This clonotype has ten or more counts. The rearrangement uses TRBV18 and TRBJ1-1; tentatively, D is TRBD1 (5 bases). With 3 bases removed from V and 5 bases from J, the gap between germline ends came to 13 bases. The CDR3 spans 14 residues. Germline values: CDR1 KGHSH, CDR2 LQKENI. CDR3: CASSPEQVGTEAFF. Here the CDR3 DNA reads TGTGCCAGCTCACCGGAACAGGTGGGAACTGAAGCTTTCTTT.

This clonotype was counted many times. This chain connects TRBV11-2 to TRBJ2-2, with 15 bases lining up with TRBD2. The CDR3 runs to 18 residues. Per germline, CDR1 SGHAT and CDR2 FQNNGV. Trimming cost V 4 bases and J 0 bases; bases outside gene matches: 3. As DNA, the CDR3 is TGTGCCAGCAGCTCGTGGACTAGCGGGGGGGCGAACACCGGGGAGCTGTTTTTT. This codes for CASSSWTSGGANTGELFF.

This clonotype was seen only a few times. This chain uses TRBV7-9 with TRBJ1-4; no reliable D call. CDR1 and CDR2 (germline): SEHNR, FQNEAQ (reference sequence). Trimming stripped 1 base from V and 3 bases from J, with 12 bases between. The CDR3 length is 16 residues. The CDR3 DNA follows: TGTGCCAGCAGCTTAGGGGGAGCGAGGGCTAATGAAAAACTGTTTTTT. It is translated as CASSLGGARANEKLFF.

The chain uses TRBV11-3 and TRBJ2-2; D unclear. The CDR3 has 13 amino acids. The ends were cut back, 4 bases at V and 6 bases at J, with 9 bases in the middle. Germline-derived CDR1 and CDR2 are SGHNT and YENEEA. In DNA, the CDR3 is TGTGCCAGCAGCTCCTATTGGGCCGGGGAGCTGTTTTTT. Amino acid sequence: CASSSYWAGELFF.

The table lists this clonotype with many counts. V usage is TRBV7-2 and J usage is TRBJ2-1; 9 bases are shared with TRBD1. The CDR3 runs 16 residues. The germline gives CDR1 SGHTA, CDR2 FQGNSA. Germline trimming cut 5 bases from V and 3 bases from J; bases unmatched to any gene: 8. The DNA for the CDR3 is TGTGCCAGCAGCGACCTAGGGACAGGGTACTACAATGAGCAGTTCTTC. Translated, it gives CASSDLGTGYYNEQFF.

This clonotype was observed a handful of times. The rearrangement joins TRBV11-2 to TRBJ2-1; no clear D. Trimming stripped 2 bases from V and 0 bases from J, with 5 bases between. Germline values: CDR1 SGHAT, CDR2 FQNNGV. The CDR3 totals 14 residues. CDR3 nucleotide sequence: TGTGCCAGCAGCTTATGGGGCTCCTACAATGAGCAGTTCTTC. Encoded protein: CASSLWGSYNEQFF.

This clonotype was counted a few times. The genes are TRBV7-9 and TRBJ2-3; 7 bases line up with TRBD1. Germline CDR1 reads SEHNR; CDR2 reads FQNEAQ (reference sequence). The CDR3 has 15 residues. Losses at the gene ends were 5 bases for V and 0 bases for J; bases not matched to a gene: 5. The CDR3: CASSDKGQSTDTQYF. CDR3 coding DNA: TGTGCCAGCAGCGATAAGGGACAGAGCACAGATACGCAGTATTTT.

The chain recombines TRBV20-1 with TRBJ2-7, with TRBD1 identical over 10 bases. The CDR3 length is 12 residues. Trimming took 5 bases from V and 3 from J; bases not matched to a gene: 1. Germline CDR1 reads DFQATT; CDR2 reads SNEGSKA (reference sequence). The CDR3 spells CSAGQGDYEQYV. CDR3 nucleotides: TGCAGTGCTGGACAGGGGGACTACGAGCAGTACGTC.

The CDR3 spells CASSLQASSTYEQYF. In DNA form, the CDR3 reads TGTGCCAGCAGTTTACAAGCCTCGTCCACCTACGAGCAGTACTTC. The chain has TRBV12-3 or TRBV12-4 and TRBJ2-7; D unclear. The CDR3 is made up of 15 amino acids. V was trimmed by 2 bases and J by 2 bases, leaving 13 bases between them.

The rearrangement links TRBV12-5 to TRBJ2-2; tentatively, D is TRBD1 (6 bases). Trimming took off 5 bases at V and 3 bases at J, with 13 bases between the two ends. Germline V gene sequence: CDR1 LGHNT, CDR2 FRNRAP. The CDR3 has 15 amino acids. The CDR3 nucleotides are TGTGCTAGTGGTCCACACAGGGAAGACACCGGGGAGCTGTTTTTT. Translated, it gives CASGPHREDTGELFF.

This clonotype occurred a few times. This chain uses TRBV4-3 with TRBJ2-2, with D uncertain. The ends were cut back, 4 bases at V and 5 bases at J, with 17 bases in the middle. This CDR3 has 16 residues. Germline-derived CDR1 and CDR2 are LGHNA and YSLEER. The chain's CDR3 is CASSLDPTVATGELFF. CDR3 bases: TGCGCCAGCAGCCTGGACCCCACCGTGGCGACCGGGGAGCTGTTTTTT.

This rearrangement joins TRBV4-1 to TRBJ1-5; D unresolved. Per the germline V gene, CDR1 is MGHRA and CDR2 is YSYEKL. V was trimmed by 0 bases and J by 3 bases, leaving 3 bases between them. The CDR3 totals 13 residues. The chain's CDR3 is CASSQDVNQPQHF. DNA for the CDR3: TGCGCCAGCAGCCAAGATGTCAATCAGCCCCAGCATTTT.

This clonotype was found a few times. The V call is TRBV7-9, the J call TRBJ1-1, with 8 nucleotides matching TRBD1. After removal of 4 bases from V and 1 base from J, the junction contained 2 bases not matched to a gene. Germline values: CDR1 SEHNR, CDR2 FQNEAQ (reference sequence). The CDR3 contains 14 residues. CDR3 amino acids: CASSWGTGNTEAFF. The DNA of the CDR3 is TGTGCCAGCAGCTGGGGGACAGGGAACACTGAAGCTTTCTTT. Supplemented by reference TRBV7-9 and TRBJ1-1, the full variable domain reads DTGVSQNPRHKITKRGQNVTFRCDPISEHNRLYWYRQTLGQGPEFLTYFQNEAQLEKSRLLSDRFSAERPKGSFSTLEIQRTEQGDSAMYLCASSWGTGNTEAFFGQGTRLTVV.

This clonotype was observed a few times. This rearrangement joins TRBV5-1 to TRBJ2-2, with D perhaps matching TRBD1 (7 bases). The length of the CDR3 is 15 residues. V lost 4 bases, J lost 4 bases, and 14 bases lay in between. CDR1 is SGHRS, CDR2 YFSETQ, per germline. CDR3 amino acids: CASSARGESTGELFF. The CDR3 nucleotides are TGCGCCAGCAGCGCCAGGGGGGAGAGCACCGGGGAGCTGTTTTTT.

The chain is built from TRBV20-1 and TRBJ1-1; D gene uncertain. This CDR3 has 15 amino acids. From germline, CDR1 is DFQATT and CDR2 SNEGSKA (reference sequence). Trimming took off 0 bases at V and 0 bases at J, with 11 bases between the two ends. In nucleotides, the CDR3 is TGCAGTGCTAGAGATTCTAGGGCGGTGAACACTGAAGCTTTCTTT. It yields the protein CSARDSRAVNTEAFF.

The rearrangement joins TRBV7-2 to TRBJ2-2; TRBD2 matches at 9 bases. Germline V lookup: CDR1 SGHTA, CDR2 FQGNSA. The length of the CDR3 is 14 residues. V lost 8 bases, J lost 5 bases, and 6 bases stayed unmatched. CDR3: CASQVLAGTGELFF. DNA of the CDR3: TGTGCCAGCCAGGTTCTAGCGGGGACCGGGGAGCTGTTTTTT.

As concerns this clonotype: A much larger clone sits a single nucleotide away, making a read error possible. The gene calls are TRBV12-3 or TRBV12-4 and TRBJ2-2; weak D call: TRBD1 (5 bases). The V and J ends lost 6 bases and 5 bases respectively, with 13 bases between them. The CDR3 consists of 14 residues. CDR3: CASSPGLRTGELFF. The CDR3 DNA sequence: TGTGCCAGCAGCCCAGGGTTGAGGACCGGGGAGCTGTTTTTT.

The V and J genes are TRBV6-2 or TRBV6-3 and TRBJ2-3; 16 bases align to TRBD2. CDR3 length: 17 residues. Germline V gene sequence: CDR1 MNHEY, CDR2 SVGEGT. V lost 6 bases, J lost 3 bases, and 6 bases stayed unmatched. CDR3 in amino acids: CASRSGLAGGHTDTQYF. CDR3 nucleotides: TGTGCCAGCAGGTCGGGACTAGCGGGGGGGCATACAGATACGCAGTATTTT.

The sample holds a few counts of this clonotype. V usage is TRBV5-6 and J usage is TRBJ1-2, with a weak D call TRBD1 (5 bases). The CDR3 has 11 residues. Trimming removed 5 bases from V and 13 bases from J, with 15 bases in between. Germline CDR1 SGHDT, CDR2 YYEEEE. The CDR3 region is CASRSTGATTF. In DNA form, the CDR3 reads TGTGCCAGCAGATCCACAGGTGCTACCACCTTC. Supplemented by reference TRBV5-6 and TRBJ1-2, the full variable domain reads DAGVTQSPTHLIKTRGQQVTLRCSPKSGHDTVSWYQQALGQGPQFIFQYYEEEERQRGNFPDRFSGHQFPNYSSELNVNALLLGDSALYLCASRSTGATTFGSGTRLTVV.

This clonotype has only a few counts. This chain uses TRBV20-1 with TRBJ2-3, with 10 bases lining up with TRBD2. The length of the CDR3 is 15 residues. Germline CDR1 is DFQATT and CDR2 is SNEGSKA (reference sequence). The junction had 9 bases not matched to a gene; V was cut back by 3 bases and J by 6 bases. The CDR3 loop reads CSASISGGSIDTQYF. The CDR3 DNA reads TGCAGTGCTAGCATTAGCGGGGGGAGTATCGATACGCAGTATTTT.

This clonotype was observed a few times. This chain connects TRBV15 to TRBJ2-7, with D perhaps matching TRBD1 or TRBD2 (6 bases each). Trimming removed 2 bases from V and 3 bases from J, with 20 bases in between. Germline assignment: CDR1 LNHNV and CDR2 YYDKDF (reference sequence). The CDR3 is 17 residues long. This chain's CDR3 is CATSRTLGGRGDYEQYF. In nucleotides, the CDR3 is TGTGCCACCAGCAGAACCCTTGGGGGGCGAGGGGACTACGAGCAGTACTTC.

The V and J genes are TRBV7-2 and TRBJ2-7; D gene unclear. CDR1 and CDR2 from the germline V gene are SGHTA and FQGNSA. This CDR3 contains 15 residues. V lost 0 bases and J 2 bases, leaving 11 bases between the germline ends. CDR3 in DNA: TGTGCCAGCAGCTTAGCGTCCGACGGAACCTACGAGCAGTACGTC. It translates to CASSLASDGTYEQYV.

This clonotype occurred a few times. This chain connects TRBV30 to TRBJ2-6, with D perhaps matching TRBD2 (5 bases). CDR1 and CDR2 from the germline V gene are GTSNPN and SVGIG (reference sequence). Trimming removed 5 bases at V and 4 bases at J, with 12 bases between. The CDR3 extends over 14 amino acids. The CDR3 is CAWGLDLGANVLTF. Written as DNA, the CDR3 is TGTGCCTGGGGTTTGGACTTGGGGGCCAACGTCCTGACTTTC.